This note documents a single T cell receptor beta chain sequence. The same CDR3 also results from other DNA sequences found in this sample. Sequencing was performed with immunoSEQ multiplex PCR; in TCRdb, only in-frame clones are kept and a portion is missing. The sample includes under 2,000,000 clones, approximately 95% of them seen just once. From germline, CDR1 is LNHDA and CDR2 SQIVND (reference sequence). There are 15 residues in the CDR3. Trimming shortened V by 1 base and J by 2 bases, and 8 bases separated the two germline ends. The naive CD8 subset, CD45RO-negative cells positively selected for CCR7, excluded terminally differentiated effector memory CD45RA+ cells. This sample stems from a study of shared clonotypes between healthy human individuals.

The source is a young man in good health. Material: naive CD8+ T cells sorted from blood. The rearrangement joins TRBV19 to TRBJ2-2; tentatively, D is TRBD1 (5 bases). DNA for the CDR3: TGTGCCAGTAGTATAGGGCAGGGTAACACCGGGGAGCTGTTTTTT. Its protein product is CASSIGQGNTGELFF.